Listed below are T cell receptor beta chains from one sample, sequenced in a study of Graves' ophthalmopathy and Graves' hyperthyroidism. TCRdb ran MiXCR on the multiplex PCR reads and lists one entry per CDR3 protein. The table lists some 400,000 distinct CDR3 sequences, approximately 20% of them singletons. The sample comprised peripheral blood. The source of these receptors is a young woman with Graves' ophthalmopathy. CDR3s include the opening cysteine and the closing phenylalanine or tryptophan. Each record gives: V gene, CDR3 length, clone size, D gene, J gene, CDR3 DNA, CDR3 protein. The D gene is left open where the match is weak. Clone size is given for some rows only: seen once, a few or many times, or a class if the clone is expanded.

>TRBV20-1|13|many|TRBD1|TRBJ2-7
TGCAGTTCTCCGGGACAGGGCCCAAGGGAGCAGTACTTC
CSSPGQGPREQYF
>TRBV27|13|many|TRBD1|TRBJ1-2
TGTGCCAGCAGGAAACAGGGGTTGAATGGCTACACCTTC
CASRKQGLNGYTF
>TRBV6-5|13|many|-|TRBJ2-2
TGTGCCAGCAGCCCCCAGGGCACCGGGGAGCTGTTTTTT
CASSPQGTGELFF
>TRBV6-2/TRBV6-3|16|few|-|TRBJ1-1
TGTGCCAGCAGTTACTCACGGGGCACAGGTGAGCTGACCGCTTTCTTT
CASSYSRGTGELTAFF
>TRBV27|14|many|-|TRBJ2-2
TGTGCCAGCAGTCCATACGGGGCGACCGGGGAGCTGTTTTTT
CASSPYGATGELFF
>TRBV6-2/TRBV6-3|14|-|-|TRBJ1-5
TGTGCCAGCAGATCCGACCGGGTCAATCAGCCCCAGCATTTT
CASRSDRVNQPQHF
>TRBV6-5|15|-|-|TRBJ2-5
TGTGCCAGCAGTTACTCTCGAGGGATGGGAGAGACCCAGTACTTC
CASSYSRGMGETQYF
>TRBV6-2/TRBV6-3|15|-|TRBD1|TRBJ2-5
TGTGCCAGCAGTTACCTGGGACAGGGGGGACGGACCCAGTACTTC
CASSYLGQGGRTQYF
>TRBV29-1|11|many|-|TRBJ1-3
TGCAGCGTTCAGGCGGGAAACACCATATATTTT
CSVQAGNTIYF
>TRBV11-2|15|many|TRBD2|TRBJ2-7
TGTGCCAGCAGCCACGGGCTAGCGGGAGCTGGGGAGCAGTACTTC
CASSHGLAGAGEQYF
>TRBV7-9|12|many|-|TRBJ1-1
TGTGCCAGCAGCTTAACCCCGGCGAGTGCTTTCTTT
CASSLTPASAFF
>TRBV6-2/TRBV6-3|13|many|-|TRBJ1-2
TGTGCCAGCAGTAAGGGGGGGATCGATGGCTACACCTTC
CASSKGGIDGYTF
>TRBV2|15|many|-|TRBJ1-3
TGTGCCAGCAGTGCCGACAGGTTCTCTGGAAACACCATATATTTT
CASSADRFSGNTIYF
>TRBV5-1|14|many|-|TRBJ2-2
TGCGCCAGCAGCTTGGAATGGGACACCGGGGAGCTGTTTTTT
CASSLEWDTGELFF
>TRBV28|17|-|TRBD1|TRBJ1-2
TGTGCCAGCCAACCCGGGACAGCCACGGGCGTGGGCTATGGCTACACCTTC
CASQPGTATGVGYGYTF
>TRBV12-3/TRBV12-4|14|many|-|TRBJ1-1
TGTGCCAGCAAAGGTGAGACAACGAGCACTGAAGCTTTCTTT
CASKGETTSTEAFF
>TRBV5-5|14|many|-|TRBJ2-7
TGTGCCAGCAGTCAGTGGATAAGGGGAAACGAGCAGTACTTC
CASSQWIRGNEQYF
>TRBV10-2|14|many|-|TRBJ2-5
TGCGCCAGCAGTGACGGCAGGGAGAGGGAGACCCAGTACTTC
CASSDGRERETQYF
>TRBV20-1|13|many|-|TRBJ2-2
TGCAGTGCTAGAGGCCAGTTGGCCGGGGAGCTGTTTTTT
CSARGQLAGELFF
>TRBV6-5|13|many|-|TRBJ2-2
TGTGCCAGCAGGTTCAGGGGGGAAGGGGAGCTGTTTTTT
CASRFRGEGELFF
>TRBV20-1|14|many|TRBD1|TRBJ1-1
TGCAGTGCTCTGGGGGACAGGACCTCGTTGGGCGCTTTCTTT
CSALGDRTSLGAFF
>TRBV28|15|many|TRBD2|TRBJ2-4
TGTGCCAGCAGTACTCTAGCGGGGAGCAAAAACATTCAGTACTTC
CASSTLAGSKNIQYF
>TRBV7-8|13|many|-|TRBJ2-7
TGTGCCAGCAGCCCGGGTCCTCCCGGCGAGCAGTACTTC
CASSPGPPGEQYF
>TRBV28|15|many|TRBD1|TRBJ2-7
TGTGCCAGCAGAGAGACCCCGACAGGGTACTACGAGCAGTACTTC
CASRETPTGYYEQYF